Shown below are 13 T cell receptor beta chains from a single sample sequenced in a study of cytomegalovirus exposure and HLA in healthy donors. The PCR had 60 Vbeta and 13 Jbeta primers. Profiled with immunoSEQ multiplex PCR; TCRdb holds only in-frame clones, not every one. This table has some 130,000 clones, 70% to 80% appearing once. Sequenced input: PBMCs. Source of these receptors: a female donor in good health and CMV-seronegative.

This clone was found once. The chain couples TRBV7-9 to TRBJ2-3; D might be TRBD2 (7 bases). V was trimmed by 5 bases and J by 0 bases, leaving 12 bases between them. This CDR3 is 15 amino acids long. Germline CDR1 is SEHNR and CDR2 is FQNEAQ (reference sequence). CDR3 region: CASSIRGASTDTQYF. CDR3 DNA: TGTGCCAGCAGCATCCGGGGGGCCAGCACAGATACGCAGTATTTT.

This clone came up a few times. This specimen includes other DNA sequences encoding the same CDR3. The chain employs TRBV5-5 and TRBJ1-1; 7 bases map to TRBD1. This CDR3 region has 13 residues. Per germline, CDR1 SGHKS and CDR2 YYEKEE (reference sequence). Trimming removed 1 base from V and 5 bases from J; junction bases left unmatched: 2. CDR3 bases: TGTGCCAGCAGCTTGCCAGGGGGGACTGAAGCTTTCTTT. It is translated as CASSLPGGTEAFF. Complete variable domain (other parts from reference TRBV5-5 and TRBJ1-1): DAGVTQSPTHLIKTRGQQVTLRCSPISGHKSVSWYQQVLGQGPQFIFQYYEKEERGRGNFPDRFSARQFPNYSSELNVNALLLGDSALYLCASSLPGGTEAFFGQGTRLTVV.

The chain combines TRBV11-2 with TRBJ2-1; the match to TRBD2 covers 8 bases. The V gene's germline CDR1 is SGHAT and CDR2 FQNNGV. Germline trimming cut 6 bases from V and 1 base from J; bases unmatched to any gene: 5. The CDR3 is made up of 15 amino acids. CDR3 sequence: CASSISGISYNEQFF. In DNA form, the CDR3 reads TGTGCCAGCAGTATTAGCGGGATTTCCTACAATGAGCAGTTCTTC.

The rearrangement joins TRBV5-1 to TRBJ2-1, with 9 bases lining up with TRBD2. The CDR3 loop spans 15 amino acids. The V gene end was trimmed by 4 bases and the J gene end by 5 bases; junction bases not matched to a gene: 7. The germline V gene encodes CDR1 SGHRS and CDR2 YFSETQ. The CDR3 DNA reads TGCGCCAGCAGCCGTAGCGGGAGAAGTGACAATGAGCAGTTCTTC. This codes for CASSRSGRSDNEQFF.

The chain uses TRBV4-3 and TRBJ1-2; 7 bases are a match to TRBD1. This CDR3 region has 12 residues. Germline CDR1 and CDR2: LGHNA and YSLEER. Germline trimming cut 4 bases from V and 6 bases from J; bases unmatched to any gene: 2. This CDR3 is CASSRQGNGYTF. The DNA of the CDR3 is TGCGCCAGCAGCCGACAGGGTAATGGCTACACCTTC.

This chain connects TRBV4-3 to TRBJ1-4, with 7 bases identical to TRBD1. Trimming cost V 1 base and J 3 bases; bases outside gene matches: 2. There are 15 residues in the CDR3. Germline V gene lookup returns CDR1 LGHNA and CDR2 YSLEER. The CDR3 loop reads CASSQVGQSNEKLFF. Written as DNA, the CDR3 is TGCGCCAGCAGCCAAGTGGGACAGTCTAATGAAAAACTGTTTTTT.

The chain recombines TRBV28 with TRBJ1-3; tentatively, D is TRBD1 (5 bases). Germline values: CDR1 MDHEN, CDR2 SYDVKM. The CDR3 spans 14 residues. The V gene lost 1 base and the J gene lost 4 bases, with 8 bases spanning the gap. Here the CDR3 DNA reads TGTGCCAGCAGTTTATCCGGGGGGGGAAACACCATATATTTT. Its translation: CASSLSGGGNTIYF. The whole variable domain, filled in from reference TRBV28 and TRBJ1-3, reads DVKVTQSSRYLVKRTGEKVFLECVQDMDHENMFWYRQDPGLGLRLIYFSYDVKMKEKGDIPEGYSVSREKKERFSLILESASTNQTSMYLCASSLSGGGNTIYFGEGSWLTVV.

This clone was seen only once. CDR3 DNA: TGTGCCAGCAGCTCCAGGCACACCGGGGAGCTGTTTTTT. Translated, it gives CASSSRHTGELFF. The chain carries TRBV7-2 and TRBJ2-2; D is ambiguous. This CDR3 spans 13 amino acids. Germline lookup yields CDR1 SGHTA and CDR2 FQGNSA. V was shortened by 4 bases and J by 3 bases, with 6 bases between the two germline ends. The full variable domain, rest sourced from reference TRBV7-2 and TRBJ2-2, is GAGVSQSPSNKVTEKGKDVELRCDPISGHTALYWYRQSLGQGLEFLIYFQGNSAPDKSGLPSDRFSAERTGGSVSTLTIQRTQQEDSAVYLCASSSRHTGELFFGEGSRLTVL.

The CDR3 loop reads CATSRDHSLMNTEAFF. Written as DNA, the CDR3 is TGTGCCACCAGCAGAGATCACAGTCTCATGAACACTGAAGCTTTCTTT. The chain combines TRBV15 with TRBJ1-1, with D unclear. There are 16 residues in the CDR3. Germline CDR1 and CDR2: LNHNV and YYDKDF (reference sequence). Trimming pared 0 bases from V and 0 bases from J, leaving 11 bases between.

The chain couples TRBV2 to TRBJ2-7; TRBD2 agrees at 7 bases. Losses at the gene ends were 4 bases for V and 6 bases for J; bases not matched to a gene: 6. The CDR3 spans 13 residues. Germline V gives CDR1 SNHLY, CDR2 FYNNEI. The CDR3 sequence is CASSGTRNSEQYF. The CDR3, as DNA: TGTGCCAGCAGTGGGACTAGAAATAGCGAGCAGTACTTC. Based on the CDR3 plus reference TRBV2 and TRBJ2-7, the full variable domain is EPEVTQTPSHQVTQMGQEVILRCVPISNHLYFYWYRQILGQKVEFLVSFYNNEISEKSEIFDDQFSVERPDGSNFTLKIRSTKLEDSAMYFCASSGTRNSEQYFGPGTRLTVT.

The J gene is TRBJ2-3, the V gene TRBV28; TRBD1 matches at 7 bases. Per the germline V gene, CDR1 is MDHEN and CDR2 is SYDVKM. This CDR3 spans 19 amino acids. Germline trimming cut 3 bases from V and 1 base from J; bases unmatched to any gene: 16. CDR3 nucleotides: TGTGCCAGCAGTTTGGTCCGGGACAGCTATTCTCTGGGCACAGATACGCAGTATTTT. This codes for CASSLVRDSYSLGTDTQYF. Combining the CDR3 with reference TRBV28 and TRBJ2-3 gives the whole variable domain DVKVTQSSRYLVKRTGEKVFLECVQDMDHENMFWYRQDPGLGLRLIYFSYDVKMKEKGDIPEGYSVSREKKERFSLILESASTNQTSMYLCASSLVRDSYSLGTDTQYFGPGTRLTVL.

The J gene is TRBJ2-7, the V gene TRBV7-6, with no clear D. The CDR3 consists of 13 residues. The germline CDR1 and CDR2 sequences are SGHVS and FNYEAQ. The germline V and J ends were trimmed by 4 bases and 3 bases, with 10 bases remaining between them. In DNA form, the CDR3 reads TGTGCCAGCAGCTACGAGAGGTTCTACGAGCAGTACTTC. Protein product: CASSYERFYEQYF.

J is TRBJ1-5 and V is TRBV9; 10 nucleotides line up with TRBD1. The V gene end was trimmed by 0 bases and the J gene end by 6 bases; junction bases not matched to a gene: 3. The CDR3 spans 15 residues. Looked up from germline, CDR1 is SGDLS and CDR2 is YYNGEE. The CDR3, as DNA: TGTGCCAGCAGCGTAGGAGGGACAGGGGTTCAGCCCCAGCATTTT. Translating it yields CASSVGGTGVQPQHF.